This T cell receptor (beta chain) was documented in a study of T cell changes during pregnancy in multiple sclerosis. CDR1 and CDR2 (germline): WSHSY, SAAADI. Trimming cost V 6 bases and J 3 bases; bases outside gene matches: 4. The CDR3 contains 13 residues. Assay used: immunoSEQ multiplex PCR; TCRdb lists only in-frame clones, some missing. The sample carries tens of thousands of clones, 85% to 95% recorded once. The chain is built from TRBV10-2 and TRBJ1-2, with TRBD1 identical over 7 bases. The source was CD4+ T cells from peripheral blood mononuclear cells, collected in the third trimester of pregnancy. The receptor was isolated from a female donor in good health, enrolled as a control in a pregnancy study. This CDR3 reads CASSHTGDYGYTF. DNA for the CDR3: TGCGCCAGCAGCCATACAGGGGACTATGGCTACACCTTC.